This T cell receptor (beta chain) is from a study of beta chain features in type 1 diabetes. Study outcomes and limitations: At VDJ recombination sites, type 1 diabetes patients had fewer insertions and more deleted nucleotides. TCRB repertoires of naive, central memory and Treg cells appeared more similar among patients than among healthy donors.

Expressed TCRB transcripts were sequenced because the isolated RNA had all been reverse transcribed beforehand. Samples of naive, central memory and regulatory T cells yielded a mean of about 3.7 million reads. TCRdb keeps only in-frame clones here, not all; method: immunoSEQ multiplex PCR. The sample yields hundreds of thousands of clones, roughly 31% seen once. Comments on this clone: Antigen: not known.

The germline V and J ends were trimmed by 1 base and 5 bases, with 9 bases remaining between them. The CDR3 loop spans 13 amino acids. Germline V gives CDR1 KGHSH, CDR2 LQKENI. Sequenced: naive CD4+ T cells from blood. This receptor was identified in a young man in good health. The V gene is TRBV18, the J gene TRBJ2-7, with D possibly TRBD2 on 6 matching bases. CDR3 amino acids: CASSPLEGHEQYF. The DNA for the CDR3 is TGTGCCAGCTCACCACTGGAGGGGCACGAGCAGTACTTC.